A single T cell receptor beta chain is shown here with its context. The sample comes from a study of blood T cell repertoires in COVID-19. Across the study: The samples span acute and convalescent COVID-19 from the United States, Italy and Spain.

The CDR3 runs to 13 residues. CDR1 and CDR2 from the germline V gene are GTSNPN and SVGIG (reference sequence). Trimming removed 4 bases from V and 17 bases from J; junction bases left unmatched: 11. The method was immunoSEQ multiplex PCR; TCRdb's version includes in-frame clones alone and lacks a portion of them. The sample holds 300,000 to 400,000 clones, 75% to 90% seen once. Enrolled through a virtual design, the participants were between roughly 18 and 100 years of age and came from roughly 22 US areas. Clinical history as reported by participants underpinned cohort assignment. V and J are TRBV30 and TRBJ1-6, with 10 bases identical to TRBD1. The sequencing sample was made of PBMCs or T cells enriched from blood (not recorded which). The sequence derives from a young man who had recovered from COVID-19. In nucleotides, the CDR3 is TGTGCCTGGATGACAGGGGGCGCCGGGATTTTCCACTTT. It codes for CAWMTGGAGIFHF.